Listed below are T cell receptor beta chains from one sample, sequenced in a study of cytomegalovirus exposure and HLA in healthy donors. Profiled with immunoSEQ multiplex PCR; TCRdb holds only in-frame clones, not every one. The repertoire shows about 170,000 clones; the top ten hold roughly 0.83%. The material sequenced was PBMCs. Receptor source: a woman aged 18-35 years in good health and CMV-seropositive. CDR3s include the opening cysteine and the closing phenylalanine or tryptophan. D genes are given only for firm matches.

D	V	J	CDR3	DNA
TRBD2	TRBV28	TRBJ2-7	CASISLERERFEQYF	TGTGCCAGCATTAGTCTAGAGCGGGAGCGCTTCGAGCAGTACTTC
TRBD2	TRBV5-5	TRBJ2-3	CASSLGRPGLALTSTGTQYF	TGTGCCAGCAGTCTCGGTCGACCGGGACTAGCTCTGACTAGCACAGGTACGCAGTATTTT
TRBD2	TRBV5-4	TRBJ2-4	CASLTSAKNIQYF	TGTGCCAGCCTCACTAGCGCAAAAAACATTCAGTACTTC
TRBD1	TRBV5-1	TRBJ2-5	CASSYGHDRAYQETQYF	TGCGCCAGCAGCTACGGACACGACAGGGCGTACCAAGAGACCCAGTACTTC
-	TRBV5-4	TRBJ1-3	CASSLAPGRSGGNTIYF	TGTGCCAGCAGCTTGGCTCCAGGGAGGTCGGGAGGAAACACCATATATTTT
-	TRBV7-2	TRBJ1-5	CASSPEGTSNQPQHF	TGTGCCAGCAGCCCAGAGGGTACGAGCAATCAGCCCCAGCATTTT
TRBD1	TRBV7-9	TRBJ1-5	CASSRGQGSNQPQHF	TGTGCCAGCAGCCGGGGACAGGGAAGCAATCAGCCCCAGCATTTT
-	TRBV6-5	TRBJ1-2	CVSGRQDLLGGYTF	TGTGTCAGCGGAAGACAGGACCTCCTTGGGGGCTACACCTTC
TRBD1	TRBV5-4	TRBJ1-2	CASSLAGTGGNYGYTF	TGTGCCAGCAGCTTGGCAGGGACAGGAGGTAACTATGGCTACACCTTC
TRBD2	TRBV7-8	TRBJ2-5	CASSPGGTSGIYRGEWETQYF	TGTGCCAGCAGCCCCGGTGGAACTAGCGGGATTTATCGCGGGGAGTGGGAGACCCAGTACTTC
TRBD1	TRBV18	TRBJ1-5	CASSPGQGGNQPQHF	TGTGCCAGCTCACCAGGGCAGGGGGGCAATCAGCCCCAGCATTTT
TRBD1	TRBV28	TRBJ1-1	CASSWTGPNTEAFF	TGTGCCAGCAGTTGGACAGGTCCCAACACTGAAGCTTTCTTT
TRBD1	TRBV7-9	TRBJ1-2	CASSLEGARGDNYGYTF	TGTGCCAGCAGCTTAGAGGGGGCTAGGGGAGATAACTATGGCTACACCTTC
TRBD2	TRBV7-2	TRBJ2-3	CASSFGLGKDTQYF	TGTGCCAGCAGCTTTGGACTAGGGAAAGATACGCAGTATTTT
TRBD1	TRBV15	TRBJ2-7	CATSTGTGGYEQYF	TGTGCCACCAGCACCGGGACAGGGGGCTACGAGCAGTACTTC
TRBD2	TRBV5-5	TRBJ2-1	CASRLALAGAHSYNEQFF	TGTGCCAGCAGACTTGCCTTAGCGGGCGCGCACTCCTACAATGAGCAGTTCTTC
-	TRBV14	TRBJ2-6	CASSQDRGANVLTF	TGTGCCAGCAGCCAAGATCGGGGGGCCAACGTCCTGACTTTC
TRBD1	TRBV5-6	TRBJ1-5	CASSLGRGNYQPQHF	TGTGCCAGCAGCTTGGGCAGGGGGAATTATCAGCCCCAGCATTTT
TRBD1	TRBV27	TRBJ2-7	CASSPRQGTTYEQYF	TGTGCCAGCAGTCCGCGACAGGGAACCACCTACGAGCAGTACTTC
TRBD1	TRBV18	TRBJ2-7	CASSRQGALDEQYF	TGTGCCAGCTCACGACAGGGGGCATTAGACGAGCAGTACTTC
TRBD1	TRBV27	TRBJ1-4	CASSLDRGSEELFF	TGTGCCAGCAGTTTAGACAGGGGTAGTGAAGAACTGTTTTTT
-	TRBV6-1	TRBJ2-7	CASSEWGDEQYF	TGTGCCAGCAGTGAGTGGGGGGACGAGCAGTACTTC
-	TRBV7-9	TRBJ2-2	CASRGGIPNTGELFF	TGTGCCAGCAGGGGGGGAATCCCGAACACCGGGGAGCTGTTTTTT
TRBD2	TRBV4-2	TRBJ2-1	CASSLSGVSYNEQFF	TGTGCCAGCAGCCTTAGCGGGGTCTCCTACAATGAGCAGTTCTTC
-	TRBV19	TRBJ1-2	CASSIIGAGERNYGYTF	TGTGCCAGTAGTATAATCGGCGCAGGGGAGCGTAACTATGGCTACACCTTC
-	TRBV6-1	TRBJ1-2	CASSEAGLGAGVYGYTF	TGTGCCAGCAGTGAAGCGGGTCTCGGAGCGGGAGTCTATGGCTACACCTTC
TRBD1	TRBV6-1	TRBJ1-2	CASSEAQGSYGYTF	TGTGCCAGCAGTGAGGCACAGGGGAGCTATGGCTACACCTTC
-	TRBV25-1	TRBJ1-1	CASSESYSRNTEAFF	TGTGCCAGCAGTGAATCGTACAGCAGGAACACTGAAGCTTTCTTT
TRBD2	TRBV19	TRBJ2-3	CASSIDQASGDTQYF	TGTGCCAGTAGTATAGACCAAGCTAGCGGAGATACGCAGTATTTT
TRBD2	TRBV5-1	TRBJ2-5	CASTTGASSGAQETQYF	TGCGCCAGCACTACTGGTGCGTCTAGCGGGGCCCAAGAGACCCAGTACTTC
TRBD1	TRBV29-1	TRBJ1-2	CSVPPHRGSKGGYTF	TGCAGCGTCCCTCCGCACAGGGGCTCGAAGGGCGGCTACACCTTC
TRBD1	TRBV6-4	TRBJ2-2	CASSESRTGVRAGELFF	TGTGCCAGCAGTGAATCCCGGACAGGGGTTAGGGCCGGGGAGCTGTTTTTT
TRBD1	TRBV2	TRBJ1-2	CASSIRTGTVANYGYTF	TGTGCCAGCAGTATTAGGACAGGGACCGTAGCTAACTATGGCTACACCTTC
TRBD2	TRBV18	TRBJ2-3	CASSPRSLAGGTDTQYF	TGTGCCAGCTCACCCCGTTCCCTAGCGGGAGGGACAGATACGCAGTATTTT
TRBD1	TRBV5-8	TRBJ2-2	CASMGTGANTGELFF	TGTGCCAGCATGGGGACAGGTGCCAACACCGGGGAGCTGTTTTTT
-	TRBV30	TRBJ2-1	CAWGEQAHEQFF	TGTGCCTGGGGTGAACAGGCTCATGAGCAGTTCTTC
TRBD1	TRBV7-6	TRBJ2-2	CASSHRGNTGELFF	TGTGCCAGCAGCCACAGGGGGAACACCGGGGAGCTGTTTTTT
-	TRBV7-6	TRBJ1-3	CASSLRRGSGNTIYF	TGTGCCAGCAGCTTACGTCGAGGCTCTGGAAACACCATATATTTT
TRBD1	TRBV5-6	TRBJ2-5	CASSFRQGRETQYF	TGTGCCAGCAGCTTTCGACAGGGCCGCGAGACCCAGTACTTC
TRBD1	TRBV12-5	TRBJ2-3	CASGGTGWAADTQYF	TGTGCTAGTGGGGGGACAGGGTGGGCGGCAGATACGCAGTATTTT